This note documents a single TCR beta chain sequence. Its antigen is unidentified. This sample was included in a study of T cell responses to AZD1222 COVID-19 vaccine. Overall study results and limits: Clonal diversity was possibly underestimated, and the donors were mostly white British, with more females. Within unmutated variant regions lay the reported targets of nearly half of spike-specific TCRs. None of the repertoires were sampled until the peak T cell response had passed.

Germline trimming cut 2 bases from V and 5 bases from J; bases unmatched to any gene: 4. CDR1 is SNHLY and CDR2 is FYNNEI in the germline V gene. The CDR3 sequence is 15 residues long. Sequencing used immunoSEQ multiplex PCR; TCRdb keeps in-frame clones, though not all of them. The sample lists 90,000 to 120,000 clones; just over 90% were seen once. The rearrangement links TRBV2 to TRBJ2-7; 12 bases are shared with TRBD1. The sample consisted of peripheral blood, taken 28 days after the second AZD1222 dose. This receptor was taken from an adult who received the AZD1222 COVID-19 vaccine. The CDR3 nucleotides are TGTGCCAGCAGTGAATTGGGGACAGGGGGCCACGAGCAGTACTTC. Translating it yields CASSELGTGGHEQYF. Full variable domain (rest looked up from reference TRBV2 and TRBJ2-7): EPEVTQTPSHQVTQMGQEVILRCVPISNHLYFYWYRQILGQKVEFLVSFYNNEISEKSEIFDDQFSVERPDGSNFTLKIRSTKLEDSAMYFCASSELGTGGHEQYFGPGTRLTVT.